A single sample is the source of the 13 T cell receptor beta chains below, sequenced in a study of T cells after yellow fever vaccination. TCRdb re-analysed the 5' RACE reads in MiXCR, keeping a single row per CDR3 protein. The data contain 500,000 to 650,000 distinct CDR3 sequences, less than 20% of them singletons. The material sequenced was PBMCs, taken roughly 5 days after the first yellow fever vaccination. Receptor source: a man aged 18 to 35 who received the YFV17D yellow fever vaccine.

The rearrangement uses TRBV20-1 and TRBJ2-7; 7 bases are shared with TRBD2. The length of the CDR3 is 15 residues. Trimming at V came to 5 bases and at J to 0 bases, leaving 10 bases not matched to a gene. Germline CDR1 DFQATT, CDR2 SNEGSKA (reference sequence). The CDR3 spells CSALRASGNSYEQYF. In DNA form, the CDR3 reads TGCAGTGCTCTAAGGGCTAGCGGCAACTCCTACGAGCAGTACTTC.

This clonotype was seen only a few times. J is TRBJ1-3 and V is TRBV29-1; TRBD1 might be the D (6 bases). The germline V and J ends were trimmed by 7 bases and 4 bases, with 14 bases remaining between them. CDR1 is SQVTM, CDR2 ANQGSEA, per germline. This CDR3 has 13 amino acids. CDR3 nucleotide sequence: TGCAGCGCTCGACAGGCTCCGGGAAACACCATATATTTT. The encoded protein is CSARQAPGNTIYF.

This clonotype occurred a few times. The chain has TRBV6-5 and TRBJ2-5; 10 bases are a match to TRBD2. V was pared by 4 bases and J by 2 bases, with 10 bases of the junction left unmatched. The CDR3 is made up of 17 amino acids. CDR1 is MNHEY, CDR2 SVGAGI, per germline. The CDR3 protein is CASSSSGSGGKQETQYF. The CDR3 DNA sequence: TGTGCCAGCAGTTCGTCCGGTAGCGGGGGGAAACAAGAGACCCAGTACTTC.

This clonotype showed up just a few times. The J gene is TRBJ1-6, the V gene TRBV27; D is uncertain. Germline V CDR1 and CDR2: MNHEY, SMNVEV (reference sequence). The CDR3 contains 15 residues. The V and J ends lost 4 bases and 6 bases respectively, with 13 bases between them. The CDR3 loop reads CASSSNGQANSPLHF. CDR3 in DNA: TGTGCCAGCAGTTCGAATGGTCAGGCTAATTCACCCCTCCACTTT.

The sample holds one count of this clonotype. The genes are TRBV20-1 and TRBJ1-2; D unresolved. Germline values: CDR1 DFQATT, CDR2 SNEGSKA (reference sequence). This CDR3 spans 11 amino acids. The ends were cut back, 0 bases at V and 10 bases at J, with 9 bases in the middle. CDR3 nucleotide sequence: TGCAGTGCTAGAGATAAGGTTTACTACACCTTC. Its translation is CSARDKVYYTF.

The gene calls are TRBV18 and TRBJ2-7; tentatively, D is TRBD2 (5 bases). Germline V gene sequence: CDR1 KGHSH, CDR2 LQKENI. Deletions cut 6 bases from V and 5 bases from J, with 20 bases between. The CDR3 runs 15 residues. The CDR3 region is CASSPGVSGSDEQYV. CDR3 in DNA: TGTGCCAGCTCGCCGGGTGTTTCGGGGTCAGACGAGCAGTACGTC.

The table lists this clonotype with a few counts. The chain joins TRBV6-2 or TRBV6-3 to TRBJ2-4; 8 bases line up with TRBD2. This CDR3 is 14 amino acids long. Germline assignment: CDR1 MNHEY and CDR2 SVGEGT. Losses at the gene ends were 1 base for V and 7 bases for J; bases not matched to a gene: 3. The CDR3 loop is CASSYFASGNIQYF. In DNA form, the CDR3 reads TGTGCCAGCAGTTACTTTGCTAGCGGGAACATTCAGTACTTC.

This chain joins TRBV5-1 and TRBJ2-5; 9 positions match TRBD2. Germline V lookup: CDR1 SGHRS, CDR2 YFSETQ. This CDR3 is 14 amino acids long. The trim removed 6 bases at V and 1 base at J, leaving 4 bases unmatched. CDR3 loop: CASNQAGGQETQYF. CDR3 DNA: TGCGCCAGCAACCAAGCGGGGGGCCAAGAGACCCAGTACTTC.

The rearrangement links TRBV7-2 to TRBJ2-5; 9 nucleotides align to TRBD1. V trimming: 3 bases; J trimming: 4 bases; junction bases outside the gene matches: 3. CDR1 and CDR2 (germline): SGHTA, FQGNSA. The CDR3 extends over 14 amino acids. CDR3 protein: CASSFQTGGETQYF. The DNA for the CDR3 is TGTGCCAGCAGCTTTCAGACAGGGGGAGAGACCCAGTACTTC.

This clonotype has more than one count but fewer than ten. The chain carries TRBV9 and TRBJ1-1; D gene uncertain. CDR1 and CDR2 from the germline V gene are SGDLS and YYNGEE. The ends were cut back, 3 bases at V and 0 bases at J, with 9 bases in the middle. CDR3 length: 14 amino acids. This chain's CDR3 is CASSEIPMNTEAFF. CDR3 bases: TGTGCCAGCAGCGAGATCCCCATGAACACTGAAGCTTTCTTT.

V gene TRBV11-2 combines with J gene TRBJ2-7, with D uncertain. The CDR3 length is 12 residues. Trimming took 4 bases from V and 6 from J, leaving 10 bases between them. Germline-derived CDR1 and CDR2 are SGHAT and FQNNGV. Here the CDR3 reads CASSWLGSEQYV. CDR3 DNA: TGTGCCAGCAGCTGGTTAGGTAGCGAGCAGTACGTC.

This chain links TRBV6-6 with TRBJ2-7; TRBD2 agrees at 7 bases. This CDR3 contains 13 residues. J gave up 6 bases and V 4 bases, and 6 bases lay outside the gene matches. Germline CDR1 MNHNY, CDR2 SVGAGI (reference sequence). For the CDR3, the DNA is TGTGCCAGCAGTTTACCAGCGGGGAGCGAGCAGTACTTC. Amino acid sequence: CASSLPAGSEQYF.

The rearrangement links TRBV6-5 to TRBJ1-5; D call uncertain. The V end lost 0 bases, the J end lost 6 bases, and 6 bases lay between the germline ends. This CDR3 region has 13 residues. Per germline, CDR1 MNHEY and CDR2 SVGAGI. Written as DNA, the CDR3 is TGTGCCAGCAGTTACTCGAAAGCTCAGCCCCAGCATTTT. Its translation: CASSYSKAQPQHF.